This is a list of T cell receptor beta chains from one sample in a study of CD8 T cells in ankylosing spondylitis. TCRdb re-derived calls from the 5' RACE reads in MiXCR, one entry per CDR3 protein. Here the sample spans more than 150,000 distinct CDR3 sequences, roughly 12% being singletons. Material: blood, either unsorted or a sorted T cell fraction (not recorded which). The source is a male donor with ankylosing spondylitis or in good health (not recorded which). CDR3s include the opening cysteine and the closing phenylalanine or tryptophan. Each record gives: CDR3 length, clone size, V gene, D gene, J gene, CDR3 protein, CDR3 DNA. A D gene is named only where the DNA matches it firmly. The listing skips clone size in some rows; elsewhere it reads once, few, many or a size class.

12,few,TRBV11-2,.,TRBJ2-7,CASSLGGREQYF,TGTGCCAGCAGCTTAGGGGGCCGGGAGCAGTACTTC
13,many,TRBV27,.,TRBJ2-2,CASRLSGTGELFF,TGTGCCAGCAGGCTCTCAGGAACCGGGGAGCTGTTTTTT
14,many,TRBV29-1,TRBD1,TRBJ2-4,CSVVGGRAKNIQYF,TGCAGCGTTGTAGGGGGCAGGGCCAAAAACATTCAGTACTTC
16,many,TRBV5-1,TRBD2,TRBJ2-1,CASSLALSRGGNEQFF,TGCGCCAGCAGCTTGGCGCTCTCTCGCGGGGGCAATGAGCAGTTCTTC
15,many,TRBV6-5,TRBD1,TRBJ1-2,CASSYATGGSDGYTF,TGTGCCAGCAGTTACGCGACAGGGGGCTCGGATGGCTACACCTTC
16,.,TRBV6-1,TRBD1,TRBJ1-5,CASSPQGTGSNQPQHF,TGTGCCAGCAGTCCCCAGGGGACAGGTAGCAATCAGCCCCAGCATTTT
16,few,TRBV7-8,TRBD2,TRBJ2-5,CASSLGTSGTRETQYF,TGTGCCAGCAGCTTAGGGACTAGCGGTACTCGAGAGACCCAGTACTTC
13,many,TRBV18,.,TRBJ1-1,CASSSTENTEAFF,TGTGCCAGCTCATCGACAGAGAACACTGAAGCTTTCTTT
17,many,TRBV9,.,TRBJ1-4,CASSPLGGNGENEKLFF,TGTGCCAGCAGCCCCCTCGGAGGAAACGGGGAAAATGAAAAACTGTTTTTT
15,.,TRBV5-6,.,TRBJ1-2,CASSITGMEGYGYTF,TGTGCCAGCAGCATAACAGGGATGGAGGGGTATGGCTACACCTTC
15,few,TRBV15,.,TRBJ1-1,CATRLGRQGGTEAFF,TGTGCCACCAGACTCGGCCGGCAGGGAGGCACTGAAGCTTTCTTT
15,many,TRBV3-1,.,TRBJ2-4,CASSHWGGAKNIQYF,TGTGCCAGCAGCCACTGGGGGGGCGCCAAAAACATTCAGTACTTC
13,.,TRBV5-5,TRBD2,TRBJ2-1,CASSRGGAYEQFF,TGTGCCAGCAGCCGCGGGGGGGCCTATGAGCAGTTCTTC
13,many,TRBV2,.,TRBJ1-6,CASRDRDNSPLHF,TGTGCCAGCAGGGACAGAGATAATTCACCCCTCCACTTT
12,few,TRBV30,TRBD1,TRBJ1-2,CAWSGGGVGYTF,TGTGCCTGGAGTGGAGGGGGCGTGGGCTACACCTTC
13,many,TRBV10-2,.,TRBJ1-5,CASRGGAGQPQHF,TGCGCCAGCAGGGGGGGCGCCGGTCAGCCCCAGCATTTT
14,many,TRBV15,TRBD1,TRBJ1-2,CATSPRDREISYTF,TGTGCCACCAGCCCCCGAGACAGGGAGATCAGCTACACCTTC
17,.,TRBV12-3/TRBV12-4,TRBD1,TRBJ1-2,CASRDTTRTGVGYGYTF,TGTGCCAGCAGGGATACGACCCGGACAGGGGTCGGGTATGGCTACACCTTC
14,.,TRBV5-1,TRBD2,TRBJ2-1,CASTLELAGAEQFF,TGCGCCAGCACCTTGGAGCTAGCGGGAGCTGAGCAGTTCTTC
12,.,TRBV29-1,.,TRBJ2-5,CSVEVIGETQYF,TGCAGCGTTGAAGTAATCGGGGAGACCCAGTACTTC
13,many,TRBV29-1,.,TRBJ2-1,CSDMKGAYNEQFF,TGCAGCGACATGAAGGGGGCCTACAATGAGCAGTTCTTC
11,many,TRBV29-1,.,TRBJ2-4,CSVEEGNIQYF,TGCAGCGTTGAAGAGGGAAACATTCAGTACTTC
15,few,TRBV6-1,.,TRBJ1-4,CASTGAAATNEKLFF,TGTGCCAGCACGGGCGCGGCTGCAACTAATGAAAAACTGTTTTTT
15,few,TRBV11-2,TRBD2,TRBJ2-7,CASSLGGLAGYEQYF,TGTGCCAGCAGCTTAGGTGGACTAGCGGGATACGAGCAGTACTTC
15,few,TRBV12-3/TRBV12-4,.,TRBJ2-3,CASSPRGGSTDTQYF,TGTGCCAGCAGTCCCAGGGGTGGTAGCACAGATACGCAGTATTTT
17,many,TRBV6-5,TRBD1,TRBJ1-1,CASSYHIDQGVATEAFF,TGTGCCAGCAGTTACCATATTGACCAGGGGGTGGCCACTGAAGCTTTCTTT
13,few,TRBV7-2,.,TRBJ1-1,CASSFGYGDGAFF,TGTGCCAGCAGCTTTGGTTACGGGGACGGGGCTTTCTTT
14,.,TRBV12-3/TRBV12-4,TRBD1,TRBJ2-2,CASRRDRDSGELFF,TGTGCCAGCAGAAGGGACAGGGACTCCGGGGAGCTGTTTTTT
16,.,TRBV7-2,TRBD1,TRBJ2-7,CASSLDRQGAKYEQYF,TGTGCCAGCAGCTTAGACAGACAGGGGGCAAAGTACGAGCAGTACTTC
14,many,TRBV12-3/TRBV12-4,TRBD2,TRBJ2-5,CASGVAGYQETQYF,TGTGCCAGCGGGGTAGCGGGGTATCAAGAGACCCAGTACTTC
13,many,TRBV12-3/TRBV12-4,.,TRBJ1-2,CASSFARGYGYTF,TGTGCCAGCAGTTTTGCCAGGGGCTATGGCTACACCTTC
14,few,TRBV7-6,TRBD1,TRBJ1-6,CASSLPGQNSPLHF,TGTGCCAGCAGCTTACCGGGACAGAATTCACCCCTCCACTTT
16,.,TRBV12-3/TRBV12-4,TRBD2,TRBJ2-5,CASSFPLRGGQETQYF,TGTGCCAGCAGTTTTCCCCTACGGGGGGGGCAAGAGACCCAGTACTTC
16,many,TRBV24-1,TRBD1,TRBJ2-2,CATSDPRTGSTGELFF,TGTGCCACCAGTGATCCTAGGACAGGGTCCACCGGGGAGCTGTTTTTT
16,many,TRBV24-1,.,TRBJ2-3,CATSDAVGGSHDTQYF,TGTGCCACCAGTGACGCGGTAGGGGGGAGCCACGATACGCAGTATTTT
15,many,TRBV5-1,TRBD1,TRBJ2-7,CASSSGTGLTYEQYF,TGCGCCAGCAGCTCCGGGACAGGTTTAACCTACGAGCAGTACTTC
14,many,TRBV12-3/TRBV12-4,.,TRBJ1-3,CASPRVNSGNTIYF,TGTGCCAGCCCACGGGTGAACTCTGGAAACACCATATATTTT
14,many,TRBV20-1,.,TRBJ2-5,CSARVAEVQETQYF,TGCAGTGCTAGAGTAGCGGAGGTCCAAGAGACCCAGTACTTC
15,few,TRBV6-2/TRBV6-3,.,TRBJ2-7,CASSPTDPTAYEQYF,TGTGCCAGCAGTCCAACGGACCCCACCGCTTACGAGCAGTACTTC
14,many,TRBV7-2,.,TRBJ1-6,CASSLSLGDSPLHF,TGTGCCAGCAGCTTAAGCTTGGGGGATTCACCCCTCCACTTT
14,many,TRBV29-1,TRBD1,TRBJ1-6,CSAAGTGSNSPLHF,TGCAGCGCAGCCGGGACAGGTTCCAATTCACCCCTCCACTTT
16,.,TRBV7-9,TRBD2,TRBJ2-7,CASSLGTSGTNYEQYF,TGTGCCAGCAGCTTAGGGACTAGCGGGACTAACTACGAGCAGTACTTC
15,.,TRBV11-2,.,TRBJ2-1,CASSLDRGSHNEQFF,TGTGCCAGCAGCTTAGATCGGGGGAGCCACAATGAGCAGTTCTTC
14,many,TRBV4-3,TRBD1,TRBJ1-1,CASSQTGGYGGAFF,TGCGCCAGCAGCCAAACAGGGGGCTATGGGGGAGCTTTCTTT
15,.,TRBV20-1,.,TRBJ2-3,CSARDVSGRADTQYF,TGCAGTGCTAGAGATGTCAGCGGGCGTGCAGATACGCAGTATTTT
18,.,TRBV6-1,TRBD2,TRBJ2-7,CASTSRTSGRAVHYEQYF,TGTGCCAGCACCTCAAGGACTAGCGGGAGGGCCGTCCATTACGAGCAGTACTTC
14,.,TRBV27,.,TRBJ2-2,CASKLNVNTGELFF,TGTGCCAGCAAATTAAATGTTAACACCGGGGAGCTGTTTTTT
13,few,TRBV14,.,TRBJ1-1,CASSQGGSPKAFF,TGTGCCAGCAGCCAAGGAGGGAGTCCCAAAGCTTTCTTT
11,many,TRBV5-1,.,TRBJ1-1,CASRGGPEAFF,TGCGCCAGCAGAGGAGGTCCTGAAGCTTTCTTT
15,.,TRBV7-2,TRBD2,TRBJ2-2,CASSRPGLHTGELFF,TGTGCCAGCAGTAGACCGGGACTACACACCGGGGAGCTGTTTTTT
11,many,TRBV6-2/TRBV6-3,.,TRBJ2-1,CASSYWNEQFF,TGTGCCAGCAGTTACTGGAATGAGCAGTTCTTC
15,few,TRBV7-2,TRBD1,TRBJ1-2,CASSSRTGGPDGYTF,TGTGCCAGCAGCTCACGGACAGGGGGCCCCGATGGCTACACCTTC
14,.,TRBV12-3/TRBV12-4,.,TRBJ1-6,CASSLGRYNSPIHF,TGTGCCAGCAGTTTAGGACGGTATAATTCACCCATCCACTTT
15,many,TRBV6-5,TRBD2,TRBJ2-1,CASSLAGSSYNEQFF,TGTGCCAGCAGTTTAGCGGGAAGCTCCTACAATGAGCAGTTCTTC
17,few,TRBV29-1,TRBD2,TRBJ2-3,CSVHTQISGGTTDTQYF,TGCAGCGTTCACACTCAGATCAGCGGGGGGACCACAGATACGCAGTATTTT